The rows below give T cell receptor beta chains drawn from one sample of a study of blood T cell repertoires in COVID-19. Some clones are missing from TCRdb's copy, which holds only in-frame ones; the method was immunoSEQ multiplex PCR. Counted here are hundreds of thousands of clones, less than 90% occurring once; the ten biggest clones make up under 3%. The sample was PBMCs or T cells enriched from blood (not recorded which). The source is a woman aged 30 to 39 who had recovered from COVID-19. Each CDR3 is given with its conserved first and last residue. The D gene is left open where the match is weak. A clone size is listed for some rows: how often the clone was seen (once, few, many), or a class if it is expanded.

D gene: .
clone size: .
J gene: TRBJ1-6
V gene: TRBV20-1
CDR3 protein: CSASQGSPNSPLHF
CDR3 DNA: TGCAGTGCTAGTCAGGGAAGTCCGAATTCACCCCTCCACTTT

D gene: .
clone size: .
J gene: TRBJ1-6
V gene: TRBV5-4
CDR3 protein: CASSSLGAGGNSPLHF
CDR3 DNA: TGTGCCAGCAGCTCTCTGGGTGCCGGAGGTAATTCACCCCTCCACTTT

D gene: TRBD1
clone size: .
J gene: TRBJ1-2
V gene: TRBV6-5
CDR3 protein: CASSYGGQELF
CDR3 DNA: TGTGCCAGCAGTTACGGGGGACAGGAGCTCTTC

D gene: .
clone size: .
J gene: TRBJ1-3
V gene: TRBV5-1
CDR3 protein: CASSGEWGAGNTIYF
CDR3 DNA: TGCGCCAGCAGCGGAGAATGGGGGGCTGGAAACACCATATATTTT

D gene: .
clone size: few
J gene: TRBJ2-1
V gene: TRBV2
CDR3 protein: CASKASFYNEQFF
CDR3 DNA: TGTGCCAGCAAGGCTAGCTTCTACAATGAGCAGTTCTTC

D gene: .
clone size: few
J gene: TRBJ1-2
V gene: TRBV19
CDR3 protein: CASSIHDGLVPGYTF
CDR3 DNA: TGTGCCAGTAGTATTCACGACGGACTGGTTCCAGGCTACACCTTC

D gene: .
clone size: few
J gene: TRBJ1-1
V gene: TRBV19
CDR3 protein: CASSPEREANTEAFF
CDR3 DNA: TGTGCCAGTAGTCCCGAGAGGGAGGCGAACACTGAAGCTTTCTTT

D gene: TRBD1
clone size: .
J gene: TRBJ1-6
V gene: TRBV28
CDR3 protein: CASSLSTGAGNSPLHF
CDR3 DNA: TGTGCCAGCAGTTTATCGACAGGGGCTGGTAATTCACCCCTCCACTTT

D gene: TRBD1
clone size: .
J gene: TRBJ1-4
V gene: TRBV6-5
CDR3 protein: CASSEDRLNEKLFF
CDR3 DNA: TGTGCCAGCAGCGAGGACAGGTTAAATGAAAAACTGTTTTTT

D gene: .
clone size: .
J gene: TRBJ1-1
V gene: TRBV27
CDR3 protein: CASSFRRQAREAFF
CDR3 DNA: TGTGCCAGCAGTTTTCGTCGACAGGCCCGCGAAGCTTTCTTT

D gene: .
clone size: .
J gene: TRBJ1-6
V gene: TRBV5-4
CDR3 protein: CASSLDLGSYNSPLHF
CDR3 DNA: TGTGCCAGCAGCTTGGATCTAGGTTCTTATAATTCACCCCTCCACTTT

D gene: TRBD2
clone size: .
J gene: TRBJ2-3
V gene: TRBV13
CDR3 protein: CASLVGRAGDTQYF
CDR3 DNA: TGTGCCAGCCTGGTCGGGAGGGCCGGAGATACGCAGTATTTT

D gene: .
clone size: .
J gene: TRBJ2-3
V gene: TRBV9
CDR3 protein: CASTLEGTGDTQYF
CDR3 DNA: TGTGCCAGCACCCTGGAGGGGACGGGGGATACGCAGTATTTT

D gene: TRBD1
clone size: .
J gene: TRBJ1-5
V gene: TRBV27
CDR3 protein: CASSDRDRGGTRQPQHF
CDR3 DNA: TGTGCCAGCAGTGACCGGGACAGGGGAGGGACAAGGCAGCCCCAGCATTTT

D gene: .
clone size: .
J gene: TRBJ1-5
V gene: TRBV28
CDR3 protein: CASSRTVQPQHF
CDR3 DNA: TGTGCCAGCAGTCGGACAGTTCAGCCCCAGCATTTT

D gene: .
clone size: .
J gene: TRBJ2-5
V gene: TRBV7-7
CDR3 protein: CASSLDRSGTQYF
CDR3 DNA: TGTGCTAGCAGCTTAGATCGTTCCGGGACCCAGTACTTC

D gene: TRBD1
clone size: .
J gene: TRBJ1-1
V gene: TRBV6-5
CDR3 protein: CASWTGASTEAFF
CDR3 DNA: TGTGCCAGTTGGACAGGCGCGTCCACTGAAGCTTTCTTT

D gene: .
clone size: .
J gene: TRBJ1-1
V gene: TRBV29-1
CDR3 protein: CSVLGGTEAFF
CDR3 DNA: TGCAGCGTGTTGGGGGGCACTGAAGCTTTCTTT

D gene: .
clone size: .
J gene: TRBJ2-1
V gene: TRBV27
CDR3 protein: CASKGGAGEYDEQFF
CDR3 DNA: TGTGCCAGCAAAGGGGGGGCGGGAGAGTACGATGAGCAGTTCTTC

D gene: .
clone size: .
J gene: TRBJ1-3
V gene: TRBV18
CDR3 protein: CASSPPITGNTIYF
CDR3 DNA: TGTGCCAGCTCACCACCGATTACAGGAAACACCATATATTTT

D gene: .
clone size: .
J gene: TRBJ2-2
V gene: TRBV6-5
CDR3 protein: CASSPIDRNTGELFF
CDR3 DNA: TGTGCCAGCAGTCCCATCGACAGGAACACCGGGGAGCTGTTTTTT

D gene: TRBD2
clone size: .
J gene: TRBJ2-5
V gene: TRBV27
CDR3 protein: CASSFIAGGPGETQYF
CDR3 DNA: TGTGCCAGCAGTTTCATAGCGGGGGGGCCAGGAGAGACCCAGTACTTC

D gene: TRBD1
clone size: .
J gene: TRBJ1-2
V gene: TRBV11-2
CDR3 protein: CASTPGQGNYGYTF
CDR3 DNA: TGTGCTAGCACCCCCGGACAGGGAAACTATGGCTACACCTTC

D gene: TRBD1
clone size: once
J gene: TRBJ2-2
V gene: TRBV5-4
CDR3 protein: CASSPGTGGGTGELFF
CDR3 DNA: TGTGCCAGCAGCCCGGGGACAGGGGGCGGTACCGGGGAGCTGTTTTTT

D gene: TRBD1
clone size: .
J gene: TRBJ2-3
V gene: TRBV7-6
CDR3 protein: CASAIDRGTTDTQYF
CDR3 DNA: TGTGCCAGCGCGATAGACAGGGGGACGACAGATACGCAGTATTTT

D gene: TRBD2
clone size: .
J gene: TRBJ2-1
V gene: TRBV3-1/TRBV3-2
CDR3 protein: CASSQPLGTSEYNEQFF
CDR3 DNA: TGTGCCAGCAGCCAGCCCCTCGGGACTAGCGAGTACAATGAGCAGTTCTTC

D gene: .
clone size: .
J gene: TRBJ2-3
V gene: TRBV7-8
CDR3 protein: CASSLALAARRTDTQYF
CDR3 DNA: TGTGCCAGCAGCTTAGCGTTAGCCGCGCGCCGCACAGATACGCAGTATTTT

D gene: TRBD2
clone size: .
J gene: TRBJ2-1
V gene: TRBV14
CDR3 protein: CASSQVRRLAGRDEQFF
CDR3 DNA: TGTGCCAGCAGCCAAGTTAGACGCCTAGCGGGGAGGGATGAGCAGTTCTTC

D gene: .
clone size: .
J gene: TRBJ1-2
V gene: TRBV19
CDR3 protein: CASSPLGGNYGYTF
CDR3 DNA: TGTGCCAGTAGTCCGCTGGGGGGTAACTATGGCTACACCTTC

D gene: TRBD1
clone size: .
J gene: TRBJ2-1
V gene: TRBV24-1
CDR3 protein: CATSEEGQGASNEQFF
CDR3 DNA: TGTGCCACCAGTGAGGAGGGACAGGGGGCGAGCAATGAGCAGTTCTTC

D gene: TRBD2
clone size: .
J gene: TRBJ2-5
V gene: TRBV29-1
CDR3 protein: CSLRASGGNQETQYF
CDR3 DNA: TGCAGCCTGAGGGCCAGCGGGGGGAACCAAGAGACCCAGTACTTC

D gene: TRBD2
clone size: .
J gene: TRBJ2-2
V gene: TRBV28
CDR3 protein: CASSFAGPGGNGELFF
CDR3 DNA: TGTGCCAGCAGTTTCGCGGGGCCGGGAGGGAACGGGGAGCTGTTTTTT

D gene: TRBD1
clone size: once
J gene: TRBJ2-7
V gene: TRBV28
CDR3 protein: CASSHPLRTGLYEQYF
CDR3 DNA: TGTGCCAGCAGTCATCCTTTAAGGACAGGGCTTTACGAGCAGTACTTC

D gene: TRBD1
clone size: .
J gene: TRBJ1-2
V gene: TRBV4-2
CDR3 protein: CASSPSLGTDYGYTF
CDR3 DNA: TGTGCCAGCAGCCCGAGCCTCGGGACAGACTATGGCTACACCTTC

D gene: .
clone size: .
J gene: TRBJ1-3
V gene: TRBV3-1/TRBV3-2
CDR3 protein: CASSQLLLQGHSGNTIYF
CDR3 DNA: TGTGCCAGCAGCCAATTACTCTTACAGGGTCACTCTGGAAACACCATATATTTT

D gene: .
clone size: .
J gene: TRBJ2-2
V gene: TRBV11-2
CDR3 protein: CASSLEEGELFF
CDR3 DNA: TGTGCCAGCAGCTTAGAAGAGGGGGAGCTGTTTTTT

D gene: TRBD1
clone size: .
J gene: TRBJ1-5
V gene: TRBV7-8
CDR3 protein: CASSPGQFGTSINQPQHF
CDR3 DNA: TGTGCCAGCAGCCCGGGACAGTTCGGAACGTCCATAAATCAGCCCCAGCATTTT

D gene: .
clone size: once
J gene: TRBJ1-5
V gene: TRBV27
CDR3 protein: CASSFGGNQPQHF
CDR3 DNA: TGTGCCAGCAGTTTCGGGGGGAATCAGCCCCAGCATTTT

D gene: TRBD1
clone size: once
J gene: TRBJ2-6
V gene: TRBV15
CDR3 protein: CATSSRGHGANVLTF
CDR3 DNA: TGTGCCACCAGCAGCAGGGGGCACGGGGCCAACGTCCTGACTTTC

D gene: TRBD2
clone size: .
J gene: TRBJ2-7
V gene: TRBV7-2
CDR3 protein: CASRKTLAGAYEQYF
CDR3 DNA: TGTGCCAGCAGGAAAACTCTAGCGGGGGCCTACGAGCAGTACTTC

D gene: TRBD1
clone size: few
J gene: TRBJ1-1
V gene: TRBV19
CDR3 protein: CASTGQGGYTEAFF
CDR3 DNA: TGTGCCAGTACGGGACAGGGAGGATACACTGAAGCTTTCTTT

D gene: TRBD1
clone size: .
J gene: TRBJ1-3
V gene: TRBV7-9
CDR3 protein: CASSLGQGSGNTIYF
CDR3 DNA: TGTGCCAGCAGCTTAGGACAGGGTTCTGGAAACACCATATATTTT

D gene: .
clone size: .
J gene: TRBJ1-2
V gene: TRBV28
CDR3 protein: CASSFQDYGYTF
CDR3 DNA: TGTGCCAGCAGTTTCCAGGACTATGGCTACACCTTC

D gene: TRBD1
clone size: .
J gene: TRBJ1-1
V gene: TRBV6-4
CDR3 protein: CASRQGVRNTEAFF
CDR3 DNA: TGTGCCAGCAGGCAGGGGGTCCGGAACACTGAAGCTTTCTTT

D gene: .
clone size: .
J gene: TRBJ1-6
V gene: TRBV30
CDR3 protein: CAWSVGPSKTYNSPLHF
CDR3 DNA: TGTGCCTGGAGTGTTGGGCCCTCGAAAACCTATAATTCACCCCTCCACTTT

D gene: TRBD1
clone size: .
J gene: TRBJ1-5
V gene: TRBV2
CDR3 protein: CASSAQGANQPQHF
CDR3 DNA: TGTGCCAGCAGTGCACAGGGGGCGAATCAGCCCCAGCATTTT

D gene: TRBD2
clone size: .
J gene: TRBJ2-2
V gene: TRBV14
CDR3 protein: CASSHQGLAGTGELFF
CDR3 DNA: TGTGCCAGCAGCCACCAGGGACTAGCCGGCACCGGGGAGCTGTTTTTT

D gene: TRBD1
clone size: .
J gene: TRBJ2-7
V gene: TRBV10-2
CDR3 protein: CASSDNRGLGEQYF
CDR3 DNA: TGCGCCAGCAGTGATAACAGGGGGCTAGGGGAGCAGTACTTC

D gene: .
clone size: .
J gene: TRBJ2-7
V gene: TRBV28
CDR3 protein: CASSESSYEQYF
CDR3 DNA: TGTGCCAGCAGCGAGAGCTCCTACGAGCAGTACTTC

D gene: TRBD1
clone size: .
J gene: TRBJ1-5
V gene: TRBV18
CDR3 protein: CASSHSAGGVSNQPQHF
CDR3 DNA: TGTGCCAGCTCACACTCCGCAGGGGGCGTTAGCAATCAGCCCCAGCATTTT

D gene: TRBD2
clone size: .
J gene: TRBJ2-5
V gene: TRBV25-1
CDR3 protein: CASSGPSGFPQETQYF
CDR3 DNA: TGTGCCAGCAGTGGGCCTAGCGGGTTTCCTCAAGAGACCCAGTACTTC

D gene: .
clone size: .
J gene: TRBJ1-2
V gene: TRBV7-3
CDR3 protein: CASSLTGGARGYTF
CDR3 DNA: TGTGCCAGCAGCTTAACTGGTGGGGCACGGGGCTACACCTTC

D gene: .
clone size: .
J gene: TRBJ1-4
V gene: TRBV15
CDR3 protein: CASGRSFEEKLFF
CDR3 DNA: TGTGCCTCGGGGAGGTCCTTCGAGGAAAAACTGTTTTTT

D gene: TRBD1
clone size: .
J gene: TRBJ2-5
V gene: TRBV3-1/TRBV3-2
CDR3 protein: CASSQQGARETQYF
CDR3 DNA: TGTGCCAGCAGCCAGCAGGGGGCTAGGGAGACCCAGTACTTC

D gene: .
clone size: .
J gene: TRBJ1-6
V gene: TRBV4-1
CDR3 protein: CASSQEEAAGSPLHF
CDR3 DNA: TGCGCCAGCAGCCAAGAGGAGGCAGCCGGATCACCCCTCCACTTT

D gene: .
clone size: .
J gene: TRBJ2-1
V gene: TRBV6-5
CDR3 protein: CASSFRAESSYNEQFF
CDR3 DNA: TGTGCCAGCAGTTTTCGAGCGGAGAGCTCCTACAATGAGCAGTTCTTC

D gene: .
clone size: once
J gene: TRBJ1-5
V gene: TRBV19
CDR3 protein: CASSDSPNQPQHF
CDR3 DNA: TGTGCCAGTAGCGACAGTCCCAATCAGCCCCAGCATTTT

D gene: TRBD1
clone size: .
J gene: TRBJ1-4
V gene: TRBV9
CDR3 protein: CASSALQGSNEKLFF
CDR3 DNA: TGTGCCAGCAGCGCCTTACAGGGGAGTAATGAAAAACTGTTTTTT